This T cell receptor beta chain derives from a study of blood T cells in healthy people across ages. Study-level points and caveats: Per million T cells, TCR beta diversity dropped roughly linearly as age increased.

With a J-beta primer mix and a sample-barcoded 5' primer, a second PCR ran about 7 to 11 cycles. Template switching added a 12-random-nucleotide identifier to every cDNA molecule. Every individual sample yielded 2.5 million or more paired-end reads (each containing CDR3). TCRdb called the 5' RACE reads again in MiXCR, with one record for every CDR3 protein. The sample records nearly 1 million distinct CDR3 sequences, around 54% being singletons. This clonotype was detected many times. What it binds is not known. Donors gave around 9.8 milliliters of peripheral blood apiece. The CDR3 has 14 residues. Germline V lookup: CDR1 DFQATT, CDR2 SNEGSKA (reference sequence). Trimming shortened V by 0 bases and J by 2 bases, and 11 bases separated the two germline ends.

The TCR was taken from a woman in her fifties or sixties in good health. The sequencing input was blood. The V gene is TRBV20-1, the J gene TRBJ2-7; D perhaps matches TRBD1 (6 bases). The CDR3 is CSARDPGEPYEQYF. CDR3 nucleotide sequence: TGCAGTGCTAGAGACCCAGGGGAGCCCTACGAGCAGTACTTC.